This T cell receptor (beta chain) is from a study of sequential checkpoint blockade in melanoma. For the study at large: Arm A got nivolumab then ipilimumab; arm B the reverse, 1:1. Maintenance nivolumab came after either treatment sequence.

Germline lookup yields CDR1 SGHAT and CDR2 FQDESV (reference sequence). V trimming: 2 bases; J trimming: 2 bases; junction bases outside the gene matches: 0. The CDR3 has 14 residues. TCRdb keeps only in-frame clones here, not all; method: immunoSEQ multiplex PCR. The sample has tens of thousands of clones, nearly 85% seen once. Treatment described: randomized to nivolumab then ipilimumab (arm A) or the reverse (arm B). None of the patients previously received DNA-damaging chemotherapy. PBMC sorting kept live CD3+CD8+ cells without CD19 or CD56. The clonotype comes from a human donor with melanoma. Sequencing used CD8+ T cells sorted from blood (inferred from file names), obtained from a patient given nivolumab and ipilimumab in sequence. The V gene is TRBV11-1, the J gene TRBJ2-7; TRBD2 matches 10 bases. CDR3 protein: CASSLTSGAYEQYF. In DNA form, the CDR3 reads TGTGCCAGCAGCTTAACTAGCGGGGCCTACGAGCAGTACTTC.